This is a list of T cell receptor beta chains from one sample in a study of blood T cell repertoires in COVID-19. Repertoires were generated with immunoSEQ multiplex PCR, while TCRdb's copy carries only in-frame clones and drops some. The sample contains 95,000 to 110,000 clones, roughly 90% of which appear only once. The sequenced sample was peripheral blood. These receptor sequences come from a human donor in a cohort sampled during active COVID-19. Both conserved end residues are part of each CDR3. D genes are given only for firm matches.

v_call	j_call	d_call	cdr3_length	cdr3_aa
TRBV12-3/TRBV12-4	TRBJ1-3	NA	12	CASSYTRNTIYF
TRBV11-3	TRBJ1-2	NA	18	CASSSRAGDLQVNYGYTF
TRBV28	TRBJ1-1	NA	13	CASSLLLATEAFF
TRBV24-1	TRBJ2-1	TRBD1	17	CATSDLSGTGEVDEQFF
TRBV28	TRBJ1-2	NA	16	CASRPSPTGYQYGYTF
TRBV7-9	TRBJ2-7	NA	11	CASSPAYEQYF
TRBV12-3/TRBV12-4	TRBJ2-7	TRBD2	13	CASKAGTSYEQYF
TRBV28	TRBJ1-5	NA	13	CASSIPSNQPQHF
TRBV7-6	TRBJ2-2	TRBD2	17	CASRVLAGGSGTGELFF
TRBV6-2/TRBV6-3	TRBJ1-2	NA	17	CASSYSIGVRVDYGYTF
TRBV4-1	TRBJ2-2	TRBD2	16	CASSPTPSGSTGELFF
TRBV9	TRBJ2-2	TRBD1	15	CASSVEQGLAGELFF
TRBV7-3	TRBJ2-2	TRBD2	15	CASSKIGGGTGELFF
TRBV11-2	TRBJ2-7	NA	15	CASSSIRDKAYEQYF
TRBV4-1	TRBJ2-7	TRBD1	14	CASSRLGQIYEQYF
TRBV6-1	TRBJ2-3	TRBD2	14	CASSEGLAGRTQYF
TRBV7-3	TRBJ2-1	TRBD2	14	CASSWTSGDNEQFF
TRBV20-1	TRBJ2-7	NA	11	CSALRGYEQYF
TRBV6-4	TRBJ1-2	TRBD1	17	CASSDSSTDRGRGGYTF
TRBV28	TRBJ1-2	NA	13	CASTKTANYGYTF
TRBV5-1	TRBJ2-7	NA	12	CASSLDSREQYF
TRBV7-6	TRBJ1-6	TRBD1	14	CASSFGDRVSPLHF
TRBV11-2	TRBJ1-1	NA	18	CASSSRFQVTSENTEAFF
TRBV6-5	TRBJ2-2	TRBD1	14	CASTVGQGTGELFF
TRBV5-6	TRBJ2-3	TRBD2	17	CASTPPGLAGGPDTQYF
TRBV2	TRBJ1-2	NA	12	CASSAGAGGYTF
TRBV18	TRBJ2-1	TRBD2	15	CASSPGVAGGNEQFF
TRBV3-1/TRBV3-2	TRBJ2-7	NA	22	CASSQDGFWWALGARWAYEQYF
TRBV7-3	TRBJ1-6	NA	15	CASSPGSENNSPLHF
TRBV6-5	TRBJ2-3	TRBD2	14	CASSLAGNTDTQYF
TRBV28	TRBJ2-1	TRBD2	13	CASRLAGAHEQFF
TRBV11-2	TRBJ2-1	NA	13	CASSLDSGNEQFF
TRBV30	TRBJ1-2	NA	15	CAWSVSLRDLNGYTF
TRBV27	TRBJ2-1	TRBD2	15	CASARTSGGYNEQFF
TRBV30	TRBJ2-3	TRBD2	15	CAWNRLAGGPDTQYF
TRBV20-1	TRBJ1-1	NA	13	CSASRGLNTEAFF